These 24 T cell receptor beta chains originate from one sample sequenced in a study of Ad26.COV2.S vaccination and SARS-CoV-2 variants. Described treatment: roughly 19 received Ad26.COV2.S at low or high dose, single or two shots; 5 received placebo; per-sample allocation not given. The study sampled participants on day 63 after the first vaccine or placebo injection. Produced via immunoSEQ multiplex PCR; TCRdb's table is partial and in-frame only. This table holds a few hundred thousand clones, roughly 91% found once. The sample was peripheral blood, taken in a trial of Ad26.COV2.S vaccine versus placebo. These TCRs come from a person aged 18-60 years who received the Ad26.COV2.S COVID-19 vaccine or a placebo.

The V and J genes are TRBV3-1 (or the pseudogene TRBV3-2) and TRBJ1-3; the D is unclear. V was shortened by 0 bases and J by 0 bases, with 9 bases between the two germline ends. The CDR3 extends over 16 amino acids. CDR1 and CDR2 from the germline V gene are LGHDT and YNNKEL (reference sequence). This CDR3 is CASSQDMASSGNTIYF. As DNA, the CDR3 is TGTGCCAGCAGCCAAGATATGGCCAGCTCTGGAAACACCATATATTTT.

V and J are TRBV3-1 (or the pseudogene TRBV3-2) and TRBJ2-5; 8 bases agree with TRBD2. This CDR3 region has 17 residues. With 0 bases clipped from V and 10 bases from J, the junction kept 16 bases outside the gene matches. Germline values: CDR1 LGHDT, CDR2 YNNKEL (reference sequence). DNA of the CDR3: TGTGCCAGCAGCCAAGATTTTGACACCCGTCTCAGCGGGAGCCAGTACTTC. This gives the protein CASSQDFDTRLSGSQYF.

This clone has just one count. CDR3 loop: CASSYLGGPSDTQYF. The CDR3 DNA sequence: TGTGCCAGCAGTTACTTGGGGGGGCCCTCAGATACGCAGTATTTT. The rearrangement links TRBV6-2 or TRBV6-3 to TRBJ2-3; tentatively, D is TRBD2 (7 bases). V was trimmed by 1 base and J by 4 bases, leaving 12 bases between them. The CDR3 runs to 15 residues. Germline CDR1 and CDR2: MNHEY and SVGEGT.

In DNA form, the CDR3 reads TGCGCCAGCAGCCGGGACGGACGGAACTCTGGAAACACCATATATTTT. It is translated as CASSRDGRNSGNTIYF. The chain couples TRBV4-1 to TRBJ1-3, with a possible D match to TRBD1 (5 bases). Germline CDR1 is MGHRA and CDR2 is YSYEKL. Trimming removed 4 bases from V and 0 bases from J, with 13 bases in between. The CDR3 consists of 16 residues.

CDR3 sequence (DNA): TGTGCCAGCAGGGACGGGAACACTGAAGCTTTCTTT. This translates into CASRDGNTEAFF. This chain joins TRBV12-3 or TRBV12-4 and TRBJ1-1, with no clear D. The V end was cut by 6 bases, the J end by 1 base, with 6 bases between. This CDR3 spans 12 amino acids.

This rearrangement joins TRBV30 to TRBJ2-2; D not certain. The CDR3 spans 14 residues. V shed 3 bases and J shed 3 bases, with 11 bases lying between them. Germline V lookup: CDR1 GTSNPN, CDR2 SVGIG (reference sequence). The CDR3 region is CAWRDWPYTGELFF. The DNA of the CDR3 is TGTGCCTGGAGAGACTGGCCTTACACCGGGGAGCTGTTTTTT.

This clone has a single count. The chain has TRBV2 and TRBJ2-1; no clear D. The CDR3 length is 11 residues. Trimming left V 1 base short and J 6 bases short, with 1 base between. The V gene's germline CDR1 is SNHLY and CDR2 FYNNEI. The CDR3 DNA sequence: TGTGCCAGCAGTGAAGGCAATGAGCAGTTCTTC. As protein: CASSEGNEQFF.

V and J are TRBV18 and TRBJ2-1; TRBD2 agrees at 8 bases. CDR1 and CDR2 from the germline V gene are KGHSH and LQKENI. V lost 3 bases to trimming and J lost 10 bases; unmatched junction nucleotides: 2. This CDR3 is built from 12 residues. The CDR3 coding sequence is TGTGCCAGCTCACCGGTAGCGGGGGAGCAGTTCTTC. It is translated as CASSPVAGEQFF.

The chain carries TRBV5-4 and TRBJ1-2, with TRBD1 identical over 7 bases. Germline CDR1 and CDR2: SGHNT and YYREEE (reference sequence). With V trimmed by 2 bases and J by 13 bases, 8 bases remained unmatched. The CDR3 is made up of 12 amino acids. The CDR3 nucleotides are TGTGCCAGCAGCTTACCAACAGGGGCAGGCACCTTC. It translates to CASSLPTGAGTF.

This clone was counted once. This specimen includes other DNA sequences encoding the same CDR3. This chain joins TRBV5-1 and TRBJ2-2, with 7 bases matching TRBD1. This CDR3 comprises 16 residues. Germline CDR1 reads SGHRS; CDR2 reads YFSETQ. Losses at the gene ends were 0 bases for V and 0 bases for J; bases not matched to a gene: 2. CDR3 region: CASSLGQGANTGELFF. CDR3 sequence (DNA): TGCGCCAGCAGCTTGGGCCAGGGGGCGAACACCGGGGAGCTGTTTTTT.

J is TRBJ2-2 and V is TRBV18; TRBD2 is a possible D gene (6 bases). The germline V and J ends were trimmed by 10 bases and 3 bases, with 9 bases remaining between them. From germline, CDR1 is KGHSH and CDR2 LQKENI. This CDR3 comprises 12 residues. This CDR3 is CATPGDTGELFF. DNA of the CDR3: TGTGCCACCCCGGGGGACACCGGGGAGCTGTTTTTT. Variable domain in full (rest from reference TRBV18 and TRBJ2-2): NAGVMQNPRHLVRRRGQEARLRCSPMKGHSHVYWYRQLPEEGLKFMVYLQKENIIDESGMPKERFSAEFPKEGPSILRIQQVVRGDSAAYFCATPGDTGELFFGEGSRLTVL.

This clone turned up a few times. The chain joins TRBV10-3 to TRBJ1-5, with TRBD1 matching 7 bases. J gave up 5 bases and V 8 bases, and 6 bases lay outside the gene matches. The CDR3 covers 13 residues. The germline gives CDR1 ENHRY, CDR2 SYGVKD. DNA of the CDR3: TGTGCCATCGGGACAGAAGCACATCAGCCCCAGCATTTT. Translation gives CAIGTEAHQPQHF.

This clone was detected a few times. The chain combines TRBV9 with TRBJ1-2; 7 bases line up with TRBD1. This CDR3 is built from 15 residues. Germline V gene lookup returns CDR1 SGDLS and CDR2 YYNGEE. The V and J ends lost 7 bases and 4 bases, in that order; junction bases with no gene match: 13. CDR3 in DNA: TGTGCCAGCGGGCAACAGGGGATCGTTGGCTATGGCTACACCTTC. It translates to CASGQQGIVGYGYTF.

The V and J genes are TRBV18 and TRBJ1-1; D remains unclear. Trimming took 3 bases from V and 3 from J, leaving 8 bases between them. Germline lookup yields CDR1 KGHSH and CDR2 LQKENI. The CDR3 contains 13 residues. The CDR3 sequence is CASSPPGYTEAFF. As DNA, the CDR3 is TGTGCCAGCTCACCCCCCGGATACACTGAAGCTTTCTTT.

The chain employs TRBV5-1 and TRBJ1-1; 7 positions agree with TRBD1. This CDR3 has 13 residues. The germline V gene encodes CDR1 SGHRS and CDR2 YFSETQ. With 4 bases clipped from V and 4 bases from J, the junction kept 4 bases outside the gene matches. Written as DNA, the CDR3 is TGCGCCAGCAGCCTACAGGGGTTCACTGAAGCTTTCTTT. Residues: CASSLQGFTEAFF.

The sample holds one count of this clone. The chain is built from TRBV6-5 and TRBJ1-5; D might be TRBD1 (5 bases). Trimming cost V 6 bases and J 0 bases, with 12 bases left between them. The CDR3 extends over 15 amino acids. Germline values: CDR1 MNHEY, CDR2 SVGAGI. The CDR3 coding sequence is TGTGCCAGCAGCGGCTGGGGGAATAGCAATCAGCCCCAGCATTTT. This translates into CASSGWGNSNQPQHF.

This chain joins TRBV3-1 (or the pseudogene TRBV3-2) and TRBJ1-5, with TRBD1 identical over 8 bases. The CDR3 contains 17 residues. V trimming: 3 bases; J trimming: 2 bases; junction bases outside the gene matches: 9. In germline, CDR1 is LGHDT, CDR2 YNNKEL (reference sequence). The DNA for the CDR3 is TGTGCCAGCAGCCATACCGAACAGGGGGGCGGCAATCAGCCCCAGCATTTT. Its translation is CASSHTEQGGGNQPQHF.

The rearrangement joins TRBV29-1 to TRBJ2-4; D might be TRBD1 or TRBD2, each matching 5 bases. The ends were cut back, 7 bases at V and 9 bases at J, with 16 bases in the middle. The V gene's germline CDR1 is SQVTM and CDR2 ANQGSEA. CDR3 length: 12 residues. CDR3 DNA: TGCAGCGGGGGGTCTGAAGTCGGCATTCAGTACTTC. Translated: CSGGSEVGIQYF.

CDR3 residues: CASSLRLAGGTSTDTQYF. As DNA, the CDR3 is TGTGCCAGCAGCTTAAGACTAGCGGGGGGCACTAGCACAGATACGCAGTATTTT. The V and J genes are TRBV7-2 and TRBJ2-3, with 13 bases fitting TRBD2. The CDR3 length is 18 residues. Germline values: CDR1 SGHTA, CDR2 FQGNSA. The V and J ends lost 2 bases and 0 bases, in that order; junction bases with no gene match: 5.

The chain uses TRBV9 and TRBJ2-1; tentatively, D is TRBD1 or TRBD2 (6 bases each). In germline, CDR1 is SGDLS, CDR2 YYNGEE. The V gene lost 0 bases and the J gene lost 10 bases, with 17 bases spanning the gap. The CDR3 has 15 amino acids. The CDR3 sequence: CASSVVGGPPEEQFF. CDR3 nucleotides: TGTGCCAGCAGCGTAGTGGGGGGCCCCCCTGAGGAGCAGTTCTTC.

J is TRBJ2-6 and V is TRBV19, with no clear D. Trimming pared 4 bases from V and 0 bases from J, leaving 10 bases between. CDR1 and CDR2 (germline): LNHDA, SQIVND (reference sequence). The CDR3 is made up of 16 amino acids. CDR3 coding DNA: TGTGCCAGTAGTACGTCAACCGGCTCTGGGGCCAACGTCCTGACTTTC. Translation gives CASSTSTGSGANVLTF.

This clone occurred once. The genes are TRBV11-1 and TRBJ2-2; D remains unclear. V lost 1 base, J lost 6 bases, and 6 bases lay in between. Germline V gene sequence: CDR1 SGHAT, CDR2 FQDESV (reference sequence). The CDR3 contains 13 residues. The CDR3 DNA follows: TGTGCCAGCAGCTTAGTTTCCCCCGGGGAGCTGTTTTTT. It encodes CASSLVSPGELFF.

The chain recombines TRBV5-5 with TRBJ1-6; TRBD1 might be the D (6 bases). V lost 2 bases, J lost 5 bases, and 11 bases lay in between. CDR1 and CDR2 (germline): SGHKS, YYEKEE (reference sequence). The CDR3 extends over 15 amino acids. CDR3 sequence reads: CASSLQGRDNSPLHF. CDR3 coding DNA: TGTGCCAGCAGCTTACAGGGACGTGATAATTCACCCCTCCACTTT.

The V gene is TRBV5-8, the J gene TRBJ2-7, with D possibly TRBD1 on 5 matching bases. CDR1 and CDR2 (germline): SGHTS, YDEGEE. Trimming took 4 bases from V and 2 from J, leaving 22 bases between them. The CDR3 length is 17 residues. The CDR3 DNA is TGTGCCAGCAGCGTACGAATCAATTCCAGGACAACCTACGAGCAGTACTTC. It specifies CASSVRINSRTTYEQYF.